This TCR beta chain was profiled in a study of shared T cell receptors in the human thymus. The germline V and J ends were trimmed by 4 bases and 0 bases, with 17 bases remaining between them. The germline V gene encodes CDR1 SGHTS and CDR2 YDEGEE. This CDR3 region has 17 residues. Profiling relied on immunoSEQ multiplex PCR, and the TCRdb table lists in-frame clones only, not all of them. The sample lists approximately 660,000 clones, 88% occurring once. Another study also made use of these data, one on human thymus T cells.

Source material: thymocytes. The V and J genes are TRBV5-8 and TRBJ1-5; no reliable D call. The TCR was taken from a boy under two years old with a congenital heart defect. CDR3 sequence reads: CASSQWASAYSNQPQHF. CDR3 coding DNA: TGTGCCAGCAGCCAATGGGCCTCGGCGTATAGCAATCAGCCCCAGCATTTT.